This TCR beta chain was recovered during a study of human thymus T cells. Thymus tissue for the work was resected from patients undergoing corrective heart surgery. Donors were healthy Finnish infants having corrective surgery for congenital heart defects. Generated by immunoSEQ multiplex PCR, the TCRdb table keeps only in-frame clones and is missing some. Among 70,000 to 75,000 clones listed, 95% were seen once. Findings and limits, study-wide: Related research described thymic repertoires that were highly overlapping among unrelated individuals. An apparent bias in V and J gene usage was seen in thymic and blood repertoires.

On this clone: The antigen remains unidentified.

The clonotype was recovered from a girl under three years old with a congenital heart defect but otherwise immunologically healthy. What was sequenced was thymus tissue.

The CDR3 DNA follows: TGCGCCAGCAGCCAAGAAAGTACTAGCCGTGGGACCCAGTACTTC. It codes for CASSQESTSRGTQYF. The chain combines TRBV4-3 with TRBJ2-5; possibly TRBD2 for D (6 bases). From germline, CDR1 is LGHNA and CDR2 YSLEER. V lost 0 bases and J lost 7, with 15 bases in between. The CDR3 is made up of 15 amino acids.